This T cell receptor beta chain stems from a study of blood T cell repertoires in COVID-19. For the study at large: COVID-19 samples from acute and convalescent phases originated in the United States, Italy and Spain. T cells, B-cell-depleted T cells, or PBMCs provided the cDNA or gDNA that served as material.

The CDR3 length is 12 residues. Germline trimming cut 8 bases from V and 5 bases from J; bases unmatched to any gene: 4. CDR1 is ENHRY and CDR2 is SYGVKD in the germline V gene. This clone was recorded a few times. Per the original data handling: The assay estimated nucleated cells by amplifying reference gene primers. Profiling relied on immunoSEQ multiplex PCR, and the TCRdb table lists in-frame clones only, not all of them. V and J calls and clone size are copied from that table; D and trimming were computed from the DNA. The sample has 90,000 to 150,000 clones; over 75% are singletons. The V gene is TRBV10-3, the J gene TRBJ2-7, with 9 nucleotides matching TRBD1. The clonotype was recovered from a man aged 80 or over with acute or convalescent COVID-19. What was sequenced was peripheral blood. CDR3 protein: CAIPGTGNEQYF. In DNA form, the CDR3 reads TGTGCCATCCCCGGGACAGGGAACGAGCAGTACTTC.